This T cell receptor (beta chain) was recovered during a study of shared clonotypes between healthy human individuals (dated by TCRdb to 2020 to 2021). Context from the whole study: The cohort included a few men and two women between 18 and 49 years of age. Per donor, three plates each were used for CD4 naive and CD4 memory, two for CD8 naive, and one for CD8 memory. The study deeply sequenced blood TCR repertoires of five healthy adults to estimate repertoire size and the extent of clonotype sharing between individuals. Libraries were prepared and TCR repertoires were sequenced by different laboratories using diverse techniques, in order to increase sequencing depth and limit assay-specific biases. Between about 0.85 and 10 billion PBMCs per donor were obtained by leukapheresis. The paper's findings and limits, for the study overall: Higher generation probabilities were observed for clonotypes shared by all four sorted-subset donors than for non-shared clonotypes. Naive subsets generally had larger estimated clonotype richness than memory subsets did. Sharing across a handful of donors was observed for approximately 4.6% of naive CD4, over 3% of naive CD8, 2.3% of memory CD4, and about 0.39% of memory CD8 clonotypes. Sampling was restricted to blood, and TCR repertoires in tissue are likely to differ from TCR repertoires in blood. Because the study included a small number of donors, the genetic and exposure-history diversity represented was limited. Rarefaction of sorted-subset datasets indicated incomplete sequencing despite the large sequencing depth. Pairwise subsampling indicated that sequencing depth was expected to affect the degree of clonotype sharing among donors.

As regards this clone: There is no known antigen for this receptor. There are no base qualities to consult, and no much larger clone falls within one base.

CD8 naive samples consisted of CD45RO-negative cells that were positively selected for CCR7, yielding a CD45RA+CCR7+ population without TemRA cells. Healthy HIV-negative adults with no recently reported acute infections or vaccinations were included as donors. Every donor was a Caucasian adult living in Nashville, Tennessee, USA. Blood was collected by leukapheresis, and PBMCs were isolated by Ficoll-Histopaque density gradient centrifugation and then cryopreserved in liquid nitrogen vapor phase. Analytical flow cytometry was used to check the purity and quantity of every magnetically sorted T cell population. Genomic DNA was isolated from each sorted fraction and quantified by UV absorbance on a Nanodrop 2000c. TCR CDR3 regions were amplified from genomic DNA by multiplex PCR using the deep immunoSEQ assay. Genomic DNA extracted from each cell subset was distributed evenly over all wells of several immunoSEQ 96-well plates, and each plate served as one replicate. For sorted subsets, each replicate PCR was loaded with 200 ng genomic DNA, equivalent to 30,000 or so T cell genomes. The purified libraries were quantified using a Qubit 3.0 fluorometer, sized with a Bioanalyzer 2100, and then quantified again using the KAPA Library Quantification kit. Each immunoSEQ 96-well plate was sequenced on its own single-read 150-cycle Illumina NextSeq 550 flow cell. Per the authors' processing: Because the immunoSEQ output held only junctional sequences and lacked quality scores, the filtering could not match the filtering applied to full-length reads. Sequences were annotated with PyIR, a Python wrapper for IgBLAST v1.9, using IMGT germline references to assign V/J genes and CDR3. Reads were filtered out if the reads had weak V/J assignments (E-value above 1e-6), no CDR3, stop codons, out-of-frame junctions, or ambiguous translated residues. V3J clonotypes were defined by identical inferred V gene, J gene, and CDR3 amino acid sequence. The percentage overlap between two repertoires was calculated by dividing the number of shared unique clonotypes by the size of the smaller repertoire. Three approaches were used to assess repertoire richness: RTK rarefaction, the Chao1 estimator, and Recon v2.1 estimates of unobserved clonotypes. OLGA was used to compute generation probabilities for all TCRbeta clonotypes that the gDNA method yielded from a few donors. The immuneACCESS repertoire file appears here via TCRdb, limited to in-frame rearrangements. These files lack a portion of the clones; in checked studies, under half of the deficit traces to unresolved V genes, and the cause of the others is not known. V and J calls and clone size are those listed in that table; D and trimming were worked out from the DNA. This sample gives approximately 650,000 clones in total; just under 97% of them show up just once. The top ten clonotypes cover 0.09% to 0.13% of the sample.

Including cysteine and phenylalanine, the CDR3 has 17 amino acids. Only the CDR3 portion is preserved as DNA: 51 bases, with reading frame beginning at the first base. The germline V gene specifies SNHLY as CDR1 and FYNNEI as CDR2. The V end loses 4 bases and the J end loses 4 bases, and a stretch of 22 bases separates them. This clonotype was sampled from a woman in her 30s in good health. The chain couples TRBV2 to TRBJ1-2, with the identity of the D gene unclear. The source material was naive CD8+ T cells sorted from blood. The cell subset or site label corresponds to: CD45RA+CCR7+. The CDR3 protein sequence reads: CASSGSRGPPEFYGYTF. The nucleotide sequence is TGTGCCAGCAGTGGAAGTCGAGGCCCCCCGGAATTCTATGGCTACACCTTC.